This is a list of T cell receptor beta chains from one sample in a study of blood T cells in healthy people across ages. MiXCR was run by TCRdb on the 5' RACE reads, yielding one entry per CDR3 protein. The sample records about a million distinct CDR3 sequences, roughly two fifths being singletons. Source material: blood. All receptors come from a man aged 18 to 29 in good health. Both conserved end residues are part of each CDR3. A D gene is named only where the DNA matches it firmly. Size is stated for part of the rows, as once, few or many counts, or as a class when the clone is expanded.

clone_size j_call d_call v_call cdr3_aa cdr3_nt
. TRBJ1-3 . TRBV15 CATSRDFRARGNTIYF TGTGCCACCAGCAGAGATTTCAGGGCGCGGGGAAACACCATATATTTT
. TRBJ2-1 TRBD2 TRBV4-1 CASSQGLAGPISGHEQFF TGCGCCAGCAGCCAGGGACTAGCGGGGCCAATATCCGGGCATGAGCAGTTCTTC
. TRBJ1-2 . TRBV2 CASSGAAGGDGYTF TGTGCCAGCAGCGGAGCAGCAGGAGGGGATGGCTACACCTTC
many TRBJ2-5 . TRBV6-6 CASSSRLQETQYF TGTGCCAGCAGTTCCCGGCTCCAAGAGACCCAGTACTTC
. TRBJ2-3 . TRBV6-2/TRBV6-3 CASSYPGRRTDTQYF TGTGCCAGCAGTTACCCCGGTCGTCGCACAGATACGCAGTATTTT
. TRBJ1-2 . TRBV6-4 CASSVDTSNYGHTF TGTGCCAGCAGTGTCGACACTTCTAACTATGGCCACACCTTC
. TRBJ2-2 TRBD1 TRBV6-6 CAAETGSGELFF TGTGCCGCAGAGACAGGGTCCGGGGAGCTGTTTTTT
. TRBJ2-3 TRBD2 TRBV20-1 CSARDPLSGGGTDTQYF TGCAGTGCTAGAGACCCCCTTAGCGGGGGCGGCACAGATACGCAGTATTTT
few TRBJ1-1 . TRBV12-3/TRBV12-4 CASSSGSEAFF TGTGCCAGCAGCTCCGGGTCGGAAGCTTTCTTT
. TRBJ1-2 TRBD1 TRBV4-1 CASSQDRTGVTNYGYTF TGCGCCAGCAGCCAAGATCGGACAGGTGTAACTAACTATGGCTACACCTTC
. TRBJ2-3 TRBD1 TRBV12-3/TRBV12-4 CASSLDRGRPASSDTQYF TGTGCCAGCAGCCTGGACAGGGGGCGCCCGGCTTCATCTGATACGCAGTATTTT
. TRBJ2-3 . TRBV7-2 CASRNGPSSTDPQYF TGTGCCAGCAGGAATGGACCTTCTAGCACAGATCCGCAGTATTTT
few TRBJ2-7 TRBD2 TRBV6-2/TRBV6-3 CASSASGGASYEQYF TGTGCCAGCAGTGCTAGCGGGGGGGCTTCCTACGAGCAGTACTTC
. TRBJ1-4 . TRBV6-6 CASRPNRVLEKLFF TGTGCCAGCCGCCCCAACAGGGTTCTCGAAAAACTGTTTTTT
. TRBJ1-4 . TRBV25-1 CASSEEGRGNEKLFF TGTGCCAGCAGTGAAGAGGGAAGGGGTAATGAAAAACTGTTTTTT
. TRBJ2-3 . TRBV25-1 CASSEFSPPQDTQYF TGTGCCAGCAGTGAGTTTAGCCCCCCCCAGGATACGCAGTATTTT
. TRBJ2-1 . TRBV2 CASLDRITYNEQFF TGTGCCAGCCTCGACAGGATTACCTACAATGAGCAGTTCTTC
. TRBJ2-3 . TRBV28 CASSPLVARGGTDTQYF TGTGCCAGCAGTCCCTTGGTAGCCAGGGGAGGAACAGATACGCAGTATTTT
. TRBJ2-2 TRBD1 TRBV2 CASKGFDRGYIGELFF TGTGCCAGCAAAGGTTTCGACAGGGGATACATCGGGGAGCTGTTTTTT
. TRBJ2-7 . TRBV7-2 CASSLAATPNHRPYEQYF TGTGCCAGCAGCTTAGCGGCAACCCCGAATCATCGACCCTACGAGCAGTACTTC
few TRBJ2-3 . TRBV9 CASSVAVGQQIIPDTQYF TGTGCCAGCAGCGTAGCGGTTGGACAGCAGATAATACCAGATACGCAGTATTTT
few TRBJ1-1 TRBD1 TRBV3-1 CASSARDRETEAFF TGTGCCAGCAGCGCCCGGGACAGGGAGACCGAAGCTTTCTTT
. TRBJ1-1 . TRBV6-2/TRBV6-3 CASSWTDAEAFF TGTGCCAGCAGTTGGACGGACGCTGAAGCTTTCTTT
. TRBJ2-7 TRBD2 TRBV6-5 CASSLSGGAFNEQYF TGTGCCAGCAGCCTAAGCGGGGGAGCCTTCAATGAGCAGTACTTC
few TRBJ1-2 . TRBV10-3 CAISERDGGSGGYTF TGTGCCATCAGTGAAAGGGACGGGGGATCGGGTGGCTACACCTTC
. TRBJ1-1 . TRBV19 CASIGMGARFMNTEAFF TGTGCCAGTATAGGTATGGGGGCCAGATTCATGAACACTGAAGCTTTCTTT
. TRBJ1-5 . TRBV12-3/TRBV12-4 CASTQGYSNQPQHF TGTGCCAGCACCCAGGGGTATAGCAATCAGCCCCAGCATTTT
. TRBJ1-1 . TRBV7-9 CASSANVGEAEAFF TGTGCCAGCAGCGCCAACGTGGGGGAAGCTGAAGCTTTCTTT
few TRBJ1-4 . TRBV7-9 CASSFSPSGEKLFF TGTGCCAGCAGCTTTAGCCCCTCGGGTGAAAAACTGTTTTTT
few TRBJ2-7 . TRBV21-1 CASSKGAPLPYEQYF TGTGCCAGCAGCAAAGGGGCTCCCCTTCCCTACGAGCAGTACTTC
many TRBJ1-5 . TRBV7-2 CASSRDRNQPQHF TGTGCCAGCAGCCGGGACCGCAATCAGCCCCAGCATTTT
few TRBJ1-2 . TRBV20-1 CSASGRIYGYTF TGCAGTGCTTCAGGACGGATTTACGGCTACACCTTC
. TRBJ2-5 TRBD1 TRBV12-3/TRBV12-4 CASSLLQGSSNELYF TGTGCCAGCAGTTTGCTACAGGGGTCGTCAAATGAGCTGTACTTC
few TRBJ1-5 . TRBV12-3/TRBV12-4 CASSAGGYSNQPQHF TGTGCCAGCAGTGCGGGCGGATATAGCAATCAGCCCCAGCATTTT
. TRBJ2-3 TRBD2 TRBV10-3 CAISGQGTSGADTQYF TGTGCCATCAGTGGCCAGGGGACTAGCGGCGCAGATACGCAGTATTTT
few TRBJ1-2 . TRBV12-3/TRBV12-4 CASSLTNEDGYTF TGTGCCAGCAGTCTTACTAATGAGGATGGCTACACCTTC
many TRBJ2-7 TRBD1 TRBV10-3 CAISELDRGSEQYF TGTGCCATCAGTGAACTGGACAGGGGATCCGAGCAGTACTTC
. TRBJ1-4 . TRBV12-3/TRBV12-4 CASSTGLGREKLFF TGTGCCAGCTCAACAGGGCTGGGGAGAGAAAAACTGTTTTTT
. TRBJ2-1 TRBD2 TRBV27 CATGGGSGGQFF TGTGCCACCGGGGGTGGGTCGGGAGGGCAGTTCTTC
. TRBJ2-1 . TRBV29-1 CSVPAGQKYNEQFF TGCAGCGTTCCTGCGGGACAGAAATACAATGAGCAGTTCTTC
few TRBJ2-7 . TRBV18 CASSDQGQPYEQYF TGTGCCAGCTCAGATCAGGGGCAACCCTACGAGCAGTACTTC
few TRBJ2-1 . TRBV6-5 CASRRGPNYNEQFF TGTGCCAGCAGAAGAGGACCGAACTACAATGAGCAGTTCTTC
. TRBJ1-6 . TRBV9 CAGSLPVDAPWDSPLHF TGTGCCGGCAGCTTACCCGTTGACGCCCCTTGGGATTCACCCCTCCACTTT
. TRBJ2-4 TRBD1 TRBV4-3 CASSRDRRGISSKNIQYF TGCGCCAGCAGCCGGGACAGGAGGGGTATCTCGTCCAAAAACATTCAGTACTTC
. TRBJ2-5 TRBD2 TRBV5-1 CASSTRGEETQYF TGCGCCAGCAGCACTCGGGGGGAAGAGACCCAGTACTTC
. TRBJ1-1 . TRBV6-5 CASSYTRGTEAFF TGTGCCAGCAGTTACACCCGGGGCACTGAAGCTTTCTTT
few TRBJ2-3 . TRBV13 CASSLKGRFTDTQYF TGTGCCAGCAGCTTGAAGGGCAGGTTCACAGATACGCAGTATTTT
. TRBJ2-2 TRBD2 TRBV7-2 CASSLSGGMTGELFF TGTGCCAGCAGCTTAAGCGGGGGGATGACCGGGGAGCTGTTTTTT
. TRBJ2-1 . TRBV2 CASSPRLALEQFF TGTGCCAGCAGCCCCCGCCTGGCTCTCGAGCAGTTCTTC
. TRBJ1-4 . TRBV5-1 CASSPEVATREKLFF TGCGCCAGCAGCCCAGAAGTCGCAACGCGGGAAAAACTGTTTTTT
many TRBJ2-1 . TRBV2 CASKVHEQFF TGTGCCAGCAAAGTTCATGAGCAGTTCTTC
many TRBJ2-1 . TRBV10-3 CAISDRTYNEQFF TGTGCCATCAGTGACCGGACCTACAATGAGCAGTTCTTC
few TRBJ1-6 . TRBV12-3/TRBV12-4 CASRRDGWDNSPLHF TGTGCCAGCAGAAGGGACGGTTGGGATAATTCACCCCTCCACTTT
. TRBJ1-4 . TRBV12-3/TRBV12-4 CASSFGLGANEKLFF TGTGCCAGCAGTTTTGGGCTTGGTGCTAATGAAAAACTGTTTTTT
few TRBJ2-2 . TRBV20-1 CSARDQRGAGTGELFF TGCAGTGCTAGAGATCAACGGGGGGCGGGCACCGGGGAGCTGTTTTTT
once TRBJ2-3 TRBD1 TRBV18 CASSPGQGADFADTQYF TGTGCCAGCTCACCGGGACAGGGGGCGGATTTTGCAGATACGCAGTATTTT
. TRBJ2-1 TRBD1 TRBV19 CASTTWASDRGGYNEQFF TGTGCCAGTACCACATGGGCCTCAGACAGGGGCGGCTACAATGAGCAGTTCTTC
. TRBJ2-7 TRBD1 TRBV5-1 CASSLVGTGSHEQYF TGCGCCAGCAGCTTGGTAGGGACAGGGTCCCACGAGCAGTACTTC
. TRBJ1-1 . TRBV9 CASSVGAAGDTEAFF TGTGCCAGCAGCGTAGGGGCTGCGGGGGACACTGAAGCTTTCTTT
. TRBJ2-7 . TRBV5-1 CASSSTDRSPAQYF TGCGCCAGCAGCTCCACCGACAGGAGTCCAGCGCAGTACTTC